The 26 T cell receptor beta chains listed next were all sequenced from one sample in a study of CD8+ T cells in alopecia areata. Sequencing used cDNA as its template, made by extracting RNA and reverse transcribing it. Measured with immunoSEQ multiplex PCR; TCRdb has only the in-frame clones, and not every one. Among some 170,000 clones listed, 59% were seen once. Sequences were derived from CD4+ T cells sorted from blood, sampled at week 0. These receptors all stem from a human donor with alopecia areata.

This clone turned up a few times. The CDR3 loop is CASRGEKLFF. The DNA for the CDR3 is TGTGCCAGCAGGGGGGAAAAACTGTTTTTT. The genes are TRBV6-5 and TRBJ1-4; D is uncertain. V lost 6 bases, J lost 8 bases, and 4 bases lay in between. Germline values: CDR1 MNHEY, CDR2 SVGAGI. This CDR3 comprises 10 residues.

This clone was picked up a small number of times. The chain's CDR3 is CSVGHGARDEQYF. CDR3 sequence (DNA): TGCAGCGTGGGACATGGGGCGCGAGACGAGCAGTACTTC. V usage is TRBV29-1 and J usage is TRBJ2-7, with D possibly TRBD1 on 6 matching bases. The germline CDR1 and CDR2 sequences are SQVTM and ANQGSEA. V shed 6 bases and J shed 5 bases, with 17 bases lying between them. The CDR3 is 13 residues long.

CDR3 region: CASSEAVPGIRNQPQHF. The CDR3 DNA reads TGTGCCAGCAGTGAAGCGGTGCCGGGGATCCGCAATCAGCCCCAGCATTTT. The rearrangement uses TRBV2 and TRBJ1-5, with unresolved D. The CDR3 contains 17 residues. CDR1 and CDR2 from the germline V gene are SNHLY and FYNNEI. Trimming removed 0 bases at V and 2 bases at J, with 14 bases between.

This chain connects TRBV30 to TRBJ1-2; no reliable D call. This CDR3 has 14 residues. Germline V gene data show CDR1 as GTSNPN and CDR2 as SVGIG (reference sequence). V shed 0 bases and J shed 4 bases, with 12 bases lying between them. The CDR3 nucleotides are TGTGCCTGGAGTGTACACGGGAGGAGCTATGGCTACACCTTC. It codes for CAWSVHGRSYGYTF.

The chain couples TRBV6-5 to TRBJ2-3; D is possibly TRBD2 (6 bases). The CDR3 extends over 12 amino acids. V lost 3 bases and J lost 12, with 13 bases in between. CDR1 is MNHEY and CDR2 is SVGAGI in the germline V gene. The CDR3 sequence: CASSYLRGNQYF. CDR3 nucleotides: TGTGCCAGCAGTTATTTACGGGGGAATCAGTATTTT.

This clone occurred a few times. This same CDR3 is encoded by further DNA sequences in the sample. The rearrangement links TRBV2 to TRBJ2-5; no definite D call. V gave up 1 base and J gave up 5 bases, with 2 bases separating them. CDR3 length: 11 amino acids. Germline-derived CDR1 and CDR2 are SNHLY and FYNNEI. The CDR3 DNA is TGTGCCAGCAGTGAAGGGGAGACCCAGTACTTC. As protein: CASSEGETQYF.

This clone was seen more than once but under ten times. The gene calls are TRBV7-2 and TRBJ2-2; 12 bases map to TRBD2. Germline trimming cut 6 bases from V and 4 bases from J; bases unmatched to any gene: 12. Germline V gene sequence: CDR1 SGHTA, CDR2 FQGNSA. The CDR3 is 18 amino acids. The CDR3 region has the DNA TGTGCCAGCAGACCGACTAGCGGGGGTACCCGAGGCACCGGGGAGCTGTTTTTT. Its protein is CASRPTSGGTRGTGELFF. The full variable domain, rest sourced from reference TRBV7-2 and TRBJ2-2, is GAGVSQSPSNKVTEKGKDVELRCDPISGHTALYWYRQSLGQGLEFLIYFQGNSAPDKSGLPSDRFSAERTGGSVSTLTIQRTQQEDSAVYLCASRPTSGGTRGTGELFFGEGSRLTVL.

The chain couples TRBV7-2 to TRBJ2-5; 8 nucleotides line up with TRBD1. The CDR3 has 15 residues. Looked up from germline, CDR1 is SGHTA and CDR2 is FQGNSA. J lost 11 bases, V lost 7 bases, and 18 bases had no gene match. DNA for the CDR3: TGTGCCAGCACCTTGGCGCCGGGACAGGCCTTGACGCAGTACTTC. It is translated as CASTLAPGQALTQYF.

The genes are TRBV7-3 and TRBJ2-3, with 7 bases that match TRBD2. Germline V gives CDR1 SGHTA, CDR2 FQGTGA. This CDR3 is 14 amino acids long. The trim removed 5 bases at V and 1 base at J, leaving 3 bases unmatched. CDR3 DNA sequence: TGTGCCAGCAGCCGTCTAGCGGGCACAGATACGCAGTATTTT. Translated: CASSRLAGTDTQYF.

The chain employs TRBV15 and TRBJ2-1; D is uncertain. V dropped 0 bases and J dropped 9 bases, with 9 bases sitting between them. The CDR3 has 13 amino acids. Germline CDR1 reads LNHNV; CDR2 reads YYDKDF (reference sequence). The CDR3 sequence is CATSRDPAPEQFF. The DNA of the CDR3 is TGTGCCACCAGCAGAGATCCCGCCCCTGAGCAGTTCTTC.

This clone was picked up a small number of times. Written as DNA, the CDR3 is TGTGCCAGCAGTTACTCGATCGAGTACCAAGAGACCCAGTACTTC. Protein: CASSYSIEYQETQYF. This chain links TRBV6-5 with TRBJ2-5; D is ambiguous. The V gene's germline CDR1 is MNHEY and CDR2 SVGAGI. Trimming took off 0 bases at V and 0 bases at J, with 8 bases between the two ends. The CDR3 spans 15 residues.

The genes are TRBV30 and TRBJ1-5; 9 bases are shared with TRBD1. The germline gives CDR1 GTSNPN, CDR2 SVGIG (reference sequence). There are 14 residues in the CDR3. J gave up 4 bases and V 2 bases, and 3 bases lay outside the gene matches. In DNA, the CDR3 is TGTGCCTGGAGTCGGGACAGGGAGAATCAGCCCCAGCATTTT. This translates into CAWSRDRENQPQHF.

This clone was picked up a small number of times. This rearrangement joins TRBV10-3 to TRBJ1-1; D possibly corresponds to TRBD1 (5 bases). This CDR3 has 13 amino acids. Per the germline V gene, CDR1 is ENHRY and CDR2 is SYGVKD. The V gene lost 11 bases and the J gene lost 3 bases, with 16 bases spanning the gap. CDR3 in DNA: TGTGCCCATTCTCAGGGATCGGACACTGAAGCTTTCTTT. Protein product: CAHSQGSDTEAFF.

The rearrangement uses TRBV4-1 and TRBJ2-3; D might be TRBD2 (6 bases). Trimming took 4 bases from V and 3 from J, leaving 11 bases between them. Germline values: CDR1 MGHRA, CDR2 YSYEKL. The CDR3 totals 14 residues. CDR3 bases: TGCGCCAGCAGCCCCTTGACTAGGACAGATACGCAGTATTTT. Translation gives CASSPLTRTDTQYF.

This clone showed up just a few times. The V and J genes are TRBV30 and TRBJ2-7, with a weak D call TRBD1 (6 bases). The CDR3 covers 12 residues. Germline lookup yields CDR1 GTSNPN and CDR2 SVGIG (reference sequence). The ends were cut back, 2 bases at V and 4 bases at J, with 9 bases in the middle. DNA for the CDR3: TGTGCCTGGAGTATACAGGGATACGAGCAGTACTTC. Translation: CAWSIQGYEQYF.

The chain has TRBV4-1 and TRBJ2-5, with unresolved D. CDR1 and CDR2 from the germline V gene are MGHRA and YSYEKL. The CDR3 sequence is 12 residues long. With 4 bases removed from V and 4 bases from J, the gap between germline ends came to 7 bases. CDR3 in DNA: TGCGCCAGCAGCCTGCACGGAGAGACCCAGTACTTC. Translating gives CASSLHGETQYF.

The CDR3, as DNA: TGTGCCAGCAAGCGCGGGGGGATCACAGATACGCAGTATTTT. Protein product: CASKRGGITDTQYF. J is TRBJ2-3 and V is TRBV25-1; 8 positions agree with TRBD2. This CDR3 region has 14 residues. Germline V gene lookup returns CDR1 MGHDK and CDR2 SYGVNS. The junction had 5 bases not matched to a gene; V was cut back by 7 bases and J by 2 bases.

The genes are TRBV7-9 and TRBJ2-2; D gene unclear. V dropped 7 bases and J dropped 5 bases, with 20 bases sitting between them. The CDR3 has 16 amino acids. Germline CDR1 reads SEHNR; CDR2 reads FQNEAQ (reference sequence). In DNA form, the CDR3 reads TGTGCCAGCACCACTTTGCCTTCTGGCCCGACCGGGGAGCTGTTTTTT. The encoded protein is CASTTLPSGPTGELFF.

This clone was seen more than once but under ten times. The gene calls are TRBV23-1 and TRBJ1-4; no clear D gene. TRBV23-1 is marked as an open reading frame, function uncertain. The CDR3 is 16 amino acids. The V and J ends lost 6 bases and 2 bases respectively, with 16 bases between them. CDR3 region: CASRQHRAKTNEKLFF. CDR3 DNA: TGCGCCAGCAGGCAACACAGAGCCAAGACTAATGAAAAACTGTTTTTT.

This chain joins TRBV11-2 and TRBJ1-4; a weak D match, TRBD1 (5 bases). V lost 2 bases and J 8 bases, leaving 12 bases between the germline ends. CDR1 and CDR2 from the germline V gene are SGHAT and FQNNGV. CDR3 size: 14 residues. The CDR3 sequence is CASSLSGLSEKLFF. For the CDR3, the DNA is TGTGCCAGCAGCTTATCGGGGCTCTCCGAAAAACTGTTTTTT.

The table lists this clone with a few counts. This sequence joins TRBV9 and TRBJ2-2; possibly TRBD1 for D (6 bases). Germline V gene lookup returns CDR1 SGDLS and CDR2 YYNGEE. V lost 1 base and J lost 5, with 15 bases in between. The length of the CDR3 is 16 residues. This chain's CDR3 is CASSVTPGVRTGELFF. CDR3 nucleotides: TGTGCCAGCAGCGTAACCCCAGGGGTTCGGACCGGGGAGCTGTTTTTT.

This clone was recorded a few times. The rearrangement links TRBV2 to TRBJ2-1, with a possible D match to TRBD2 (6 bases). This CDR3 spans 17 amino acids. V dropped 0 bases and J dropped 8 bases, with 20 bases sitting between them. The germline CDR1 and CDR2 sequences are SNHLY and FYNNEI. In DNA form, the CDR3 reads TGTGCCAGCAGTGAAGCGCAAACGGGACTCCCAGTAGATGAGCAGTTCTTC. Amino acids: CASSEAQTGLPVDEQFF.

The chain couples TRBV2 to TRBJ2-7, with 8 bases that match TRBD1. J was trimmed by 7 bases and V by 6 bases; bases with no gene match: 5. The germline CDR1 and CDR2 sequences are SNHLY and FYNNEI. This CDR3 has 12 amino acids. As DNA, the CDR3 is TGTGCCAGCAGCGGTGGGGACAGGGAGCAGTACTTC. The encoded protein is CASSGGDREQYF.

This rearrangement joins TRBV29-1 to TRBJ1-4; 7 bases are shared with TRBD1. The V segment lost 5 bases and the J segment 3 bases; nucleotides outside the gene matches: 3. CDR1 SQVTM and CDR2 ANQGSEA come from the germline V gene. The CDR3 extends over 13 amino acids. CDR3 region: CSVRTGANEKLFF. DNA for the CDR3: TGCAGCGTTCGGACAGGAGCTAATGAAAAACTGTTTTTT.

The CDR3 loop is CAWSVLGGFYEQYF. CDR3 DNA sequence: TGTGCCTGGAGTGTGCTGGGCGGGTTCTACGAGCAGTACTTC. This chain uses TRBV30 with TRBJ2-7, with a possible D match to TRBD2 (5 bases). Germline V gives CDR1 GTSNPN, CDR2 SVGIG (reference sequence). V lost 0 bases, J lost 3 bases, and 12 bases lay in between. CDR3 size: 14 residues.

The CDR3 nucleotides are TGTGCCACCAGCAGAGAAGGGAACGGCTACACCTTC. This gives the protein CATSREGNGYTF. V is TRBV15 and J is TRBJ1-2, with no clear D. The CDR3 runs to 12 residues. Trimming took 0 bases from V and 8 from J, leaving 7 bases between them. The V gene's germline CDR1 is LNHNV and CDR2 YYDKDF (reference sequence).